One and the same sample provided the 10 T cell receptor beta chains below, sequenced in a study of blood T cell repertoires in COVID-19 (dated by TCRdb to 2020 to 2021). The library was obtained by the immunoSEQ multiplex PCR assay. Imported from immuneACCESS, the table was reduced by TCRdb to in-frame sequences with V and J called. These copies leave out some clones; in studies compared against another copy, an unresolved V gene accounts for under half, and the cause of the remainder is not known. The sample table contains about 150,000 clones; only one count was recorded for about nine tenths of them. The ten largest clones take up around 5% of the sample. Sample: peripheral blood. These receptors all stem from a man aged 18-30 years with COVID-19, enrolled during active disease.

This chain connects TRBV5-1 to TRBJ2-1; D perhaps matches TRBD1 (6 bases). Germline V gene sequence: CDR1 SGHRS, CDR2 YFSETQ. The CDR3 is 13 residues long. V gave up 3 bases and J gave up 7 bases, with 11 bases separating them. The CDR3 loop is CASSSRGGNEQFF. The CDR3 nucleotides read TGCGCCAGCAGCTCCCGAGGGGGTAATGAGCAGTTCTTC.

This chain uses TRBV24-1 with TRBJ1-2; D gene ambiguous. Germline V CDR1 and CDR2: KGHDR, SFDVKD. The CDR3 consists of 12 residues. Trimming took 3 bases from V and 4 from J, leaving 5 bases between them. For the CDR3, the DNA is TGTGCCACCAGTGATACAGTCTATGGCTACACCTTC. Residues: CATSDTVYGYTF.

This clone was recorded only once. The chain recombines TRBV19 with TRBJ1-5, with 9 bases identical to TRBD1. The CDR3 is 15 amino acids. The J segment lost 6 bases and the V segment lost 7 bases, leaving 10 bases of the junction unmatched. The V gene's germline CDR1 is LNHDA and CDR2 SQIVND (reference sequence). The CDR3 is CASTHPRQGGQPQHF. In nucleotides, the CDR3 is TGTGCCAGTACCCACCCGAGACAGGGGGGTCAGCCCCAGCATTTT.

The chain carries TRBV3-1 (or the pseudogene TRBV3-2) and TRBJ1-2, with 7 nucleotides matching TRBD1. The junction had 5 bases not matched to a gene; V was cut back by 5 bases and J by 2 bases. The CDR3 contains 14 residues. Germline V gene lookup returns CDR1 LGHDT and CDR2 YNNKEL (reference sequence). The DNA for the CDR3 is TGTGCCAGCAGCTCGGACAGGCGCAACTATGGCTACACCTTC. Its protein product is CASSSDRRNYGYTF.

V usage is TRBV30 and J usage is TRBJ2-7, with 14 nucleotides matching TRBD2. Germline V gives CDR1 GTSNPN, CDR2 SVGIG (reference sequence). Trimming took 4 bases from V and 5 from J; bases not matched to a gene: 4. The CDR3 contains 14 residues. The CDR3 region has the DNA TGTGCCTGGAAAGGGACTAGCGGGAGCCACGAGCAGTACTTC. Translated: CAWKGTSGSHEQYF.

The chain joins TRBV4-1 to TRBJ1-1; 8 positions match TRBD1. The CDR3 spans 15 residues. The V gene's germline CDR1 is MGHRA and CDR2 YSYEKL. Trimming cost V 3 bases and J 5 bases; bases outside gene matches: 8. The CDR3 here is CASSHSRGRGTEAFF. CDR3 in DNA: TGCGCCAGCAGCCACAGCAGGGGGCGCGGGACTGAAGCTTTCTTT.

The chain uses TRBV5-6 and TRBJ1-5; 8 nucleotides line up with TRBD1. With 5 bases clipped from V and 6 bases from J, the junction kept 4 bases outside the gene matches. The V gene's germline CDR1 is SGHDT and CDR2 YYEEEE. The CDR3 has 13 residues. CDR3 coding DNA: TGTGCCAGCAGTCAGGGGGCGAGTCAGCCCCAGCATTTT. It translates to CASSQGASQPQHF. The full variable domain, with the rest looked up from reference TRBV5-6 and TRBJ1-5, is DAGVTQSPTHLIKTRGQQVTLRCSPKSGHDTVSWYQQALGQGPQFIFQYYEEEERQRGNFPDRFSGHQFPNYSSELNVNALLLGDSALYLCASSQGASQPQHFGDGTRLSIL.

The V gene is TRBV29-1, the J gene TRBJ1-5, with D tentatively TRBD1 (5 bases). The CDR3 length is 15 residues. V was trimmed by 4 bases and J by 6 bases, leaving 19 bases between them. From germline, CDR1 is SQVTM and CDR2 ANQGSEA. CDR3 sequence: CSVVVAGPYSQPQHF. In nucleotides, the CDR3 is TGCAGCGTTGTAGTTGCGGGGCCGTATAGTCAGCCCCAGCATTTT.

V gene TRBV5-6 combines with J gene TRBJ2-1; D unresolved. The CDR3 length is 12 residues. Germline V CDR1 and CDR2: SGHDT, YYEEEE. V dropped 0 bases and J dropped 6 bases, with 4 bases sitting between them. The chain's CDR3 is CASSLAVNEQFF. The CDR3 DNA is TGTGCCAGCAGCTTGGCGGTCAATGAGCAGTTCTTC.

The chain couples TRBV6-6 to TRBJ2-1; a possible D gene is TRBD2 (5 bases). Looked up from germline, CDR1 is MNHNY and CDR2 is SVGAGI (reference sequence). Trimming pared 0 bases from V and 8 bases from J, leaving 8 bases between. This CDR3 is 13 amino acids long. The CDR3 nucleotides are TGTGCCAGCAGTTACTCGGACTCTCATGAGCAGTTCTTC. Amino acid sequence: CASSYSDSHEQFF.